This is a list of T cell receptor beta chains from one sample in a study of immune cell composition in non-small cell lung cancer. Profiled with immunoSEQ multiplex PCR; TCRdb holds only in-frame clones, not every one. The sample contains roughly 8,300 clones, 76% of which appear only once. The sequencing input was lung tumor tissue. Receptor source: a human donor with non-small cell lung cancer. Both conserved end residues are part of each CDR3. The D gene is left open where the match is weak. Size values are once, few and many counts, or a class for expanded clones, and some rows have none.

TRBV5-1	NA	few	TRBJ2-5	TGCGCCAGCAGCCAAACTCAGCGGAAAGAAGAGACCCAGTACTTC	CASSQTQRKEETQYF
TRBV18	NA	NA	TRBJ2-1	TGTGCCAGCTCACCAGAAATTACAGGCTACAATGAGCAGTTCTTC	CASSPEITGYNEQFF
TRBV6-6	NA	NA	TRBJ1-3	TGTGCCAGCAGTTACTCCTTGTGGGGAAACACCATATATTTT	CASSYSLWGNTIYF
TRBV5-1	NA	NA	TRBJ2-2	TGCGCCAGCAGCTTTCTAGGTTTTACCGGGGAGCTGTTTTTT	CASSFLGFTGELFF
TRBV6-5	NA	NA	TRBJ1-5	TGTGCCAGCACAGGGACCAGCAATCAGCCCCAGCATTTT	CASTGTSNQPQHF
TRBV5-6	TRBD1	NA	TRBJ1-2	TGTGCCAGCAGCCAACCGGGACAGGGGCTCTATGGCTACACCTTC	CASSQPGQGLYGYTF
TRBV6-5	NA	few	TRBJ2-7	TGTGCCAGCAGTCCTCCGGCAGCTCGCGTCTACGAGCAGTACTTC	CASSPPAARVYEQYF
TRBV6-6	NA	NA	TRBJ1-4	TGTGCCAGCAGTTACCGGGGGACAGAAAAACTGTTTTTT	CASSYRGTEKLFF
TRBV15	NA	NA	TRBJ2-3	TGTGCCACCAGCAGACTGCAGGGCACAGATACGCAGTATTTT	CATSRLQGTDTQYF
TRBV5-5	TRBD2	NA	TRBJ2-1	TGTGCCAGCAGCTGGAGTACTAGCGGGAGGTGGAATGAGCAGTTCTTC	CASSWSTSGRWNEQFF
TRBV6-1	TRBD2	NA	TRBJ2-3	TGTGCCAGCAGCCAAGCGGGGGGTACAGATACGCAGTATTTT	CASSQAGGTDTQYF
TRBV29-1	TRBD1	NA	TRBJ1-1	TGCAGCGGGGGGGGACAGGGAATTTCTGAAGCTTTCTTT	CSGGGQGISEAFF
TRBV28	NA	NA	TRBJ1-1	TGTGCCAGCCTACACACAACTGGGGGGGAACGCACTGAAGCTTTCTTT	CASLHTTGGERTEAFF
TRBV4-2	TRBD2	NA	TRBJ2-2	TGTGCCAGCAGCCAAGGGTCTAGCGGGGCGGGCGGGGAGCTGTTTTTT	CASSQGSSGAGGELFF
TRBV6-5	NA	NA	TRBJ2-7	TGTGCCAGCAGTTACGTTGGACGGGCCTCCTACGAGCAGTACTTC	CASSYVGRASYEQYF
TRBV28	NA	NA	TRBJ2-7	TGTGCCAGCAGCCAGACTACTCCCTACGAGCAGTACTTC	CASSQTTPYEQYF
TRBV5-1	NA	NA	TRBJ2-1	TGCGCCAGCAGCCCCGGGGGTACGTCCTACAATGAGCAGTTCTTC	CASSPGGTSYNEQFF
TRBV5-1	TRBD2	NA	TRBJ2-2	TGCGCCAGCAGCCCGGGACTAGCGGGAGGAAAGGCCGGGGAGCTGTTTTTT	CASSPGLAGGKAGELFF
TRBV5-1	TRBD2	NA	TRBJ2-3	TGCGCCAGCCTCCCATCGACTAGCGGGGGGGAGGTTTATTTT	CASLPSTSGGEVYF
TRBV9	NA	NA	TRBJ1-1	TGTGCCAGCAGCGTGTTATCTACCGAGGGAGCTTTCTTT	CASSVLSTEGAFF
TRBV5-6	NA	few	TRBJ1-1	TGTGCCAGCAGCTTCGCCAGGAACACTGAAGCTTTCTTT	CASSFARNTEAFF
TRBV10-2	TRBD2	NA	TRBJ2-7	TGCGCCAGCAGAGACGGACTAGCGGGAGGCGACGAGCAGTACTTC	CASRDGLAGGDEQYF
TRBV29-1	NA	NA	TRBJ2-7	TGCAGCGTCAGGGACGGCATCTACGAGCAGTACTTC	CSVRDGIYEQYF